This passage covers 13 T cell receptor beta chains from one sample sequenced in a study of cytomegalovirus exposure and HLA in healthy donors. The PCR was carried out with 60 Vbeta primers and 13 Jbeta primers. The data were produced by immunoSEQ multiplex PCR, yet TCRdb's version contains in-frame clones alone and is incomplete. There are some 150,000 clones in the sample; 75% to 85% occur only once, and roughly 5.3% lies in the top ten. The sample comprised PBMCs. All receptors come from a woman aged 35 to 49 in good health and CMV-seropositive.

The chain joins TRBV7-9 to TRBJ2-1, with 9 bases that match TRBD1. Germline-derived CDR1 and CDR2 are SEHNR and FQNEAQ (reference sequence). CDR3 length equals 14 residues. With 0 bases clipped from V and 13 bases from J, the junction kept 7 bases outside the gene matches. CDR3 DNA: TGTGCCAGCAGCTTAGCCCACAGGGGGCTGGGACAGTTCTTC. Its protein product is CASSLAHRGLGQFF.

The rearrangement uses TRBV5-4 and TRBJ2-1; 13 bases line up with TRBD2. Germline assignment: CDR1 SGHNT and CDR2 YYREEE (reference sequence). Trimming removed 3 bases from V and 10 bases from J; junction bases left unmatched: 10. This CDR3 has 16 residues. CDR3: CASSSRTSGSSGEQFF. The CDR3 coding sequence is TGTGCCAGCAGCTCCCGGACTAGCGGGAGCTCGGGGGAGCAGTTCTTC.

This clone was recorded a few times. The chain combines TRBV14 with TRBJ1-2; D remains ambiguous. V was trimmed by 4 bases and J by 6 bases, leaving 12 bases between them. Germline-derived CDR1 and CDR2 are SGHDN and FVKESK. The CDR3 runs to 13 residues. In nucleotides, the CDR3 is TGTGCCAGCAGCCCTTCCCCGAGAGATGGCTACACCTTC. Encoded protein: CASSPSPRDGYTF. Full variable domain (remainder filled in from reference TRBV14 and TRBJ1-2): EAGVTQFPSHSVIEKGQTVTLRCDPISGHDNLYWYRRVMGKEIKFLLHFVKESKQDESGMPNNRFLAERTGGTYSTLKVQPAELEDSGVYFCASSPSPRDGYTFGSGTRLTVV.

As for this clone: Additional DNA sequences in this sample encode the identical CDR3. The genes are TRBV9 and TRBJ2-3; the match to TRBD2 covers 11 bases. The germline gives CDR1 SGDLS, CDR2 YYNGEE. This CDR3 spans 16 amino acids. The V gene end was trimmed by 0 bases and the J gene end by 0 bases; junction bases not matched to a gene: 0. Written as DNA, the CDR3 is TGTGCCAGCAGCGTAGGGACTAGCGGGAGCACAGATACGCAGTATTTT. Protein sequence: CASSVGTSGSTDTQYF.

This chain links TRBV10-3 with TRBJ1-2, with 8 positions matching TRBD1. V shed 1 base and J 6 bases; nucleotides not matched to a gene: 7. Germline values: CDR1 ENHRY, CDR2 SYGVKD. The CDR3 is 15 residues long. The CDR3 spells CAISELAGGRDGYTF. The CDR3 DNA is TGTGCCATCAGTGAGTTAGCAGGGGGCCGTGATGGCTACACCTTC.

The table lists this clone with a count of one. At one of its ends the junction is not consistent with the germline gene, which may arise from a read error. The chain is built from TRBV7-7 and TRBJ2-5; maybe TRBD2 (6 bases). Per the germline V gene, CDR1 is SSHAT and CDR2 is FNYEAQ (reference sequence). The CDR3 loop spans 12 amino acids. The DNA of the CDR3 is TGTGCTAGCAGCCCCCGGGAGGAGACCCAGTACTTC. Encoded protein: CASSPREETQYF. Using reference TRBV7-7 and TRBJ2-5 for the parts outside the CDR3, the full variable domain is GAGVSQSPRYKVTKRGQDVTLRCDPISSHATLYWYQQALGQGPEFLTYFNYEAQPDKSGLPSDRFSAERPEGSISTLTIQRTEQRDSAMYRCASSPREETQYFGPGTRLLVL.

The chain combines TRBV7-3 with TRBJ2-2; tentative D call: TRBD2 (6 bases). The CDR3 is made up of 15 amino acids. The V end was cut by 0 bases, the J end by 4 bases, with 9 bases between. CDR1 SGHTA and CDR2 FQGTGA come from the germline V gene. CDR3 nucleotides: TGTGCCAGCAGCTTAACACCCGGGGGCACCGGGGAGCTGTTTTTT. Translating gives CASSLTPGGTGELFF.

The chain carries TRBV7-6 and TRBJ2-7; 13 positions agree with TRBD2. CDR1 SGHVS and CDR2 FNYEAQ come from the germline V gene. The ends lost 5 bases at V and 3 bases at J; junction bases unmatched: 4. The CDR3 has 15 amino acids. The CDR3 sequence is CASSRLAGGIYEQYF. CDR3 coding DNA: TGTGCCAGCAGCCGACTAGCGGGAGGAATCTACGAGCAGTACTTC.

V is TRBV15 and J is TRBJ1-5; perhaps TRBD1 as D (5 bases). Germline V gene data show CDR1 as LNHNV and CDR2 as YYDKDF (reference sequence). This CDR3 is built from 15 residues. The V gene lost 3 bases and the J gene lost 4 bases, with 13 bases spanning the gap. Here the CDR3 reads CATSRGGLGNQPQHF. CDR3 sequence (DNA): TGTGCCACCAGCAGGGGGGGACTGGGAAATCAGCCCCAGCATTTT.

V and J are TRBV18 and TRBJ1-1, with 7 bases aligning to TRBD1. The CDR3 runs to 18 residues. CDR1 is KGHSH and CDR2 is LQKENI in the germline V gene. The V segment lost 0 bases and the J segment 8 bases; nucleotides outside the gene matches: 18. Here the CDR3 reads CASSPPRGGTVGLTEAFF. The CDR3, as DNA: TGTGCCAGCTCACCACCCCGCGGAGGGACAGTGGGGCTCACGGAAGCTTTCTTT.

This sequence joins TRBV18 and TRBJ2-1, with 8 bases that match TRBD2. V lost 3 bases, J lost 3 bases, and 7 bases stayed unmatched. From germline, CDR1 is KGHSH and CDR2 LQKENI. This CDR3 is built from 16 residues. The CDR3 DNA is TGTGCCAGCTCACCGATTATAGCGGGGTACTACAATGAGCAGTTCTTC. It translates to CASSPIIAGYYNEQFF.

This chain uses TRBV6-5 with TRBJ1-3, with 8 bases identical to TRBD1. The CDR3 covers 15 residues. CDR1 is MNHEY, CDR2 SVGAGI, per germline. V lost 7 bases to trimming and J lost 3 bases; unmatched junction nucleotides: 8. CDR3 protein: CASKRGQGHGNTIYF. The CDR3, as DNA: TGTGCCAGCAAAAGAGGACAGGGCCATGGAAACACCATATATTTT.

The chain joins TRBV7-6 to TRBJ2-1, with 7 bases matching TRBD2. Germline assignment: CDR1 SGHVS and CDR2 FNYEAQ. CDR3 length equals 17 residues. The V and J ends lost 1 base and 8 bases, in that order; junction bases with no gene match: 14. Here the CDR3 reads CASSLGTILAMNYEQFF. CDR3 in DNA: TGTGCCAGCAGCTTAGGAACAATACTAGCGATGAACTATGAGCAGTTCTTC.